This TCR beta chain was recovered during a study of blood T cell repertoires in COVID-19. Study-level background: The samples span acute and convalescent COVID-19 from the United States, Italy and Spain. Nucleic acid was either cDNA or gDNA, and it came from T cells, B-cell-depleted T cells, or PBMCs.

Methods used by the authors: The authors estimated nucleated cell counts from reference gene primer amplification. Some clones are missing from TCRdb's copy, which holds only in-frame ones; the method was immunoSEQ multiplex PCR. The V and J calls and clone size come from that table; D and trimming were worked out from the DNA. Of about 330,000 clones in the sample, around nine tenths were seen once. The J segment lost 2 bases and the V segment lost 5 bases, leaving 11 bases of the junction unmatched. From germline, CDR1 is MNHEY and CDR2 SVGEGT. The CDR3 sequence is 17 residues long. The chain is built from TRBV6-2 or TRBV6-3 and TRBJ1-5, with 8 bases identical to TRBD1. The sequenced sample was peripheral blood. The receptor was derived from a woman between 50 and 59 years old with active or convalescent COVID-19. CDR3 DNA sequence: TGTGCCAGCAGTCCCCTTTTAGACAGGGGAGGCAATCAGCCCCAGCATTTT. Its protein product is CASSPLLDRGGNQPQHF.